This T cell receptor (beta chain) was recovered during a study of sequential checkpoint blockade in melanoma (dated by TCRdb to between 2018 and 2020). With respect to the entire study: In a 1:1 randomization, patients received either first-line nivolumab then ipilimumab (arm A) or ipilimumab then nivolumab (arm B). Maintenance nivolumab came after both trial sequences. Overall results and qualifications from the work: Validation of the response-prediction model combining TCR metrics and mutation burden is needed in larger, independent patient cohorts.

The CDR3 starts with the cysteine, ends with the phenylalanine, and has 15 residues. The sequence is cut down to CDR3 DNA, 45 bases in frame from base 1. Unmatched junction bases come to 8, with V trimmed by 4 bases and J by 5 bases. The CDR1 and CDR2 encoded by the germline V gene are SGHDN and FVKESK. TCRbeta CDR3 regions were immunosequenced from genomic DNA with the immunoSEQ Assay. Prior to high-throughput sequencing, genomic DNA was amplified by bias-controlled multiplex PCR. Per the authors' processing: To quantify the absolute abundance of each unique TCRbeta CDR3 region, the sequences were collapsed and filtered. Clonality, defined as 1 minus Pielou's evenness, was calculated using productive rearrangements only. A previously published method was used to identify clones with significantly greater frequencies in on-treatment samples than in baseline samples. TCRdb holds this immuneACCESS table with in-frame rearrangements only. Some clones are missing; in checked studies, unresolved V genes explain under half, and the rest has no known cause. The V and J calls and clone size were taken over from that table, and D and trimming were inferred from the DNA. For this sample the table gives 25,000 to 35,000 clones, of which 83% were detected only once. The top ten clones comprise less than 20% of the sample.

In the paper's terms, the treatment or condition label means: randomized to nivolumab then ipilimumab (arm A) or the reverse (arm B). No trial patient had received prior DNA-damaging chemotherapy. On a FACS Aria II flow cytometer, live CD3+CD8+ cells that were negative for CD19 and CD56 were sorted from thawed PBMCs. Samples were obtained from patients with melanoma enrolled in CheckMate 064, a randomized, open-label phase II trial of sequential checkpoint blockade. Leukapheresis was used to collect peripheral blood mononuclear cells, which were then purified with Ficoll-Paque and frozen in human serum with roughly 9.8% DMSO. Immediately after sorting, the purity of sorted blood CD3+CD8+ cells was verified to be >98%, after which DNA was extracted. This clone was found a few times. Its antigen is not yet known. Base qualities are not at hand, and no much larger clone is one base apart.

Sequencing used CD8+ T cells sorted from blood (inferred from file names), obtained from a patient given nivolumab and ipilimumab in sequence. The V gene is TRBV14 and the J gene is TRBJ2-7; 10 junctional bases match TRBD1. The clonotype was recovered from a human donor with melanoma. The DNA reads TGTGCCAGCAGCCGACCGGGACAGGGGACCCACGAGCAGTACTTC. Translated, it reads CASSRPGQGTHEQYF. Reference TRBV14 and TRBJ2-7 proteins supply the regions before and after the CDR3; the full variable domain is: EAGVTQFPSHSVIEKGQTVTLRCDPISGHDNLYWYRRVMGKEIKFLLHFVKESKQDESGMPNNRFLAERTGGTYSTLKVQPAELEDSGVYFCASSRPGQGTHEQYFGPGTRLTVT.